This is a list of T cell receptor beta chains from one sample in a study of blood T cell repertoires in COVID-19. Clones were sequenced by immunoSEQ multiplex PCR, and TCRdb holds only the in-frame ones, with some missing. The sample has a few hundred thousand clones, approximately 89% seen once. Sequenced input: PBMCs or T cells enriched from blood (not recorded which). Receptors were obtained from a man in his forties in a cohort exposed to, infected with or recovered from COVID-19 (not recorded which). The CDR3 runs from the conserved cysteine through the conserved F or W. The D gene is left open where the match is weak. Expanded clones get a size class; other rows say once, few or many, or leave the size out.

v_gene,abundance,len,d_gene,j_gene,CDR3aa,CDR3nt
TRBV24-1,.,14,.,TRBJ2-2,CATSDSTDTGELFF,TGTGCCACCAGTGATTCGACTGACACCGGGGAGCTGTTTTTT
TRBV7-9,.,13,.,TRBJ1-1,CASSLIANTEAFF,TGTGCCAGCAGCTTAATAGCGAACACTGAAGCTTTCTTT
TRBV5-6,.,13,.,TRBJ2-2,CASSLGIFGELFF,TGTGCCAGCAGCTTGGGTATTTTCGGGGAGCTGTTTTTT
TRBV7-8,.,15,TRBD1,TRBJ2-7,CASSRSRDSSYEQYF,TGTGCCAGCAGCCGCTCCCGGGACAGCTCCTACGAGCAGTACTTC
TRBV7-9,few,17,.,TRBJ2-6,CASSLGTQASGANVLTF,TGTGCCAGCAGCTTAGGCACCCAGGCCTCTGGGGCCAACGTCCTGACTTTC
TRBV7-9,once,16,.,TRBJ2-1,CASSLRGSGEFPEQFF,TGTGCCAGCAGCTTACGGGGTAGCGGAGAGTTCCCTGAGCAGTTCTTC
TRBV27,.,15,TRBD1,TRBJ1-5,CASSPRQGGGQPQHF,TGTGCCAGCAGTCCCCGACAGGGAGGAGGTCAGCCCCAGCATTTT
TRBV28,.,16,TRBD1,TRBJ2-6,CASSKQGAPGANVLTF,TGTGCCAGCAGTAAACAGGGGGCGCCGGGGGCCAACGTCCTGACTTTC
TRBV10-1,.,16,.,TRBJ2-1,CASSESRGGTYNEQFF,TGCGCCAGCAGTGAGTCGCGAGGGGGAACGTACAATGAGCAGTTCTTC
TRBV30,.,12,TRBD2,TRBJ2-7,CALSGGRYEQYF,TGTGCCTTATCTGGCGGGAGATACGAGCAGTACTTC
TRBV6-6,.,13,.,TRBJ1-5,CASSSTRQQPQHF,TGTGCCAGCAGCTCTACGAGGCAACAGCCCCAGCATTTT
TRBV3-1/TRBV3-2,.,14,TRBD2,TRBJ2-1,CASSHLSAGALKFF,TGTGCCAGCAGCCATTTGTCAGCGGGAGCGTTGAAGTTCTTC
TRBV30,.,15,TRBD1,TRBJ1-4,CAWALGQGGNEKLFF,TGTGCCTGGGCCCTCGGACAGGGGGGGAATGAAAAACTGTTTTTT
TRBV7-3,.,13,.,TRBJ1-1,CASRIQTNTEAFF,TGTGCCAGCAGGATTCAGACAAACACTGAAGCTTTCTTT
TRBV19,.,17,TRBD1,TRBJ1-4,CASSTTGLPATNEKLFF,TGTGCCAGTAGTACGACAGGGCTCCCCGCAACTAATGAAAAACTGTTTTTT
TRBV30,.,14,.,TRBJ2-5,CAWSVLRVGETQYF,TGTGCCTGGAGTGTACTCAGGGTAGGGGAGACCCAGTACTTC
TRBV19,.,18,TRBD2,TRBJ2-1,CASSMVSLAGGRYNEQFF,TGTGCCAGTAGTATGGTTAGTCTGGCGGGAGGGAGATACAATGAGCAGTTCTTC
TRBV6-5,.,16,TRBD1,TRBJ1-3,CASSLGQTTSGNTIYF,TGTGCCAGCAGTTTGGGACAGACCACCTCTGGAAACACCATATATTTT
TRBV12-1,.,16,.,TRBJ1-4,CASSRPGQATNEKLFF,TGTGCCAGCAGCCGCCCCGGACAGGCGACTAATGAAAAACTGTTTTTT
TRBV27,few,13,.,TRBJ2-1,CASSRLAANEQFF,TGTGCCAGCAGTCGGCTAGCCGCCAATGAGCAGTTCTTC
TRBV9,.,16,.,TRBJ2-3,CASSVAGASGTDTQYF,TGTGCCAGCAGCGTAGCTGGGGCTAGCGGCACAGATACGCAGTATTTT
TRBV6-5,.,15,TRBD1,TRBJ2-7,CASSTGTGLAYEQYF,TGTGCCAGCAGTACCGGGACAGGACTTGCCTACGAGCAGTACTTC
TRBV7-8,few,13,.,TRBJ2-7,CASSLSAGNEQYF,TGTGCCAGCAGCTTAAGTGCAGGGAACGAGCAGTACTTC